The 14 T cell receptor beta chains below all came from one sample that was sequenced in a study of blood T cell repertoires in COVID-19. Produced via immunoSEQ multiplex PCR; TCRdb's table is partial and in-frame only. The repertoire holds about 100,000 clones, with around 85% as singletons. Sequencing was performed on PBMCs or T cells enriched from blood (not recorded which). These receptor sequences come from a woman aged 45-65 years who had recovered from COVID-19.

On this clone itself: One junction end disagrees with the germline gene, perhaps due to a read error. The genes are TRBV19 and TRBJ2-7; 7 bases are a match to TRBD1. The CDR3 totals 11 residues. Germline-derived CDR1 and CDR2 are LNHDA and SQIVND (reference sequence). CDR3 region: CASSDRDSRVF. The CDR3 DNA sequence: TGTGCCAGTAGTGACCGGGACAGTAGAGTCTTC. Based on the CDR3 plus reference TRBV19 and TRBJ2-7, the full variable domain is DGGITQSPKYLFRKEGQNVTLSCEQNLNHDAMYWYRQDPGQGLRLIYYSQIVNDFQKGDIAEGYSVSREKKESFPLTVTSAQKNPTAFYLCASSDRDSRVFGPGTRLTVT.

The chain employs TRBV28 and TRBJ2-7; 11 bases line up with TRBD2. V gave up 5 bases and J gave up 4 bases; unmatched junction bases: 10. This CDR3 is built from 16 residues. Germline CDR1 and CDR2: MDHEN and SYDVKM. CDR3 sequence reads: CASSPGSGRASYEQYF. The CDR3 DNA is TGTGCCAGCAGTCCAGGTAGCGGGAGGGCCTCGTACGAGCAGTACTTC.

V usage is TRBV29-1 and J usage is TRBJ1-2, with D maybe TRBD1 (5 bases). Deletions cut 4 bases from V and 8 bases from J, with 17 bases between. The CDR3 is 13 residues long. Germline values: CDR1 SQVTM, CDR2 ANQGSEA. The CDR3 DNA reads TGCAGCGTTGCGTCTGACAGCGCCTTGGGCTACACCTTC. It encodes CSVASDSALGYTF. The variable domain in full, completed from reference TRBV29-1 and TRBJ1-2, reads SAVISQKPSRDICQRGTSLTIQCQVDSQVTMMFWYRQQPGQSLTLIATANQGSEATYESGFVIDKFPISRPNLTFSTLTVSNMSPEDSSIYLCSVASDSALGYTFGSGTRLTVV.

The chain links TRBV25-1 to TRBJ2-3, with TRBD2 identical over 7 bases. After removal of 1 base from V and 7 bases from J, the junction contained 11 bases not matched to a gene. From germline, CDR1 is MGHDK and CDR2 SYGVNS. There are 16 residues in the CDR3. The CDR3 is CASSEFGGETDYTQYF. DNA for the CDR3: TGTGCCAGCAGTGAATTTGGGGGGGAGACGGATTATACGCAGTATTTT. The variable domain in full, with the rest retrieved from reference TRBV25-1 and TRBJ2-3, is EADIYQTPRYLVIGTGKKITLECSQTMGHDKMYWYQQDPGMELHLIHYSYGVNSTEKGDLSSESTVSRIRTEHFPLTLESARPSHTSQYLCASSEFGGETDYTQYFGPGTRLTVL.

As DNA, the CDR3 is TGCAGAGGGGGGGAGGGAACTGAAGCTTTCTTT. Translating it yields CRGGEGTEAFF. The V and J genes are TRBV20-1 and TRBJ1-1; tentative D call: TRBD1 (6 bases). The CDR3 extends over 11 amino acids. Germline V CDR1 and CDR2: DFQATT, SNEGSKA (reference sequence).

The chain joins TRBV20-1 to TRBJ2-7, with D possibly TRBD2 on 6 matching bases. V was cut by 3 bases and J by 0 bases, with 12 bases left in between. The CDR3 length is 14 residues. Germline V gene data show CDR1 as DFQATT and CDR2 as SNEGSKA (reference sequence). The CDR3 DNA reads TGCAGTGCTAGTGTTAGCGGAAACTCCTACGAGCAGTACTTC. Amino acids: CSASVSGNSYEQYF.

The CDR3 DNA reads as TGTGCCAGCAGCCAAGAGTCAGGGGACCTTACTGGAGATACGCAGTATTTT. Translation: CASSQESGDLTGDTQYF. The chain combines TRBV4-2 with TRBJ2-3; D is possibly TRBD1 (6 bases). The CDR3 runs to 17 residues. The V and J ends lost 0 bases and 5 bases respectively, with 18 bases between them. CDR1 is LGHNA and CDR2 is YNFKEQ in the germline V gene.

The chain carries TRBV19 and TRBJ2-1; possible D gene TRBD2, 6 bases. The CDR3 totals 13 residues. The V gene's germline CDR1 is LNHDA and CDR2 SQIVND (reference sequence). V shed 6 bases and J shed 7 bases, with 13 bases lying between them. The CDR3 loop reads CASRPPGVNEQFF. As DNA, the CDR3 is TGTGCCAGTAGGCCCCCGGGAGTTAATGAGCAGTTCTTC. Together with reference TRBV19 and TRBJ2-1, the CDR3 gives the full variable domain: DGGITQSPKYLFRKEGQNVTLSCEQNLNHDAMYWYRQDPGQGLRLIYYSQIVNDFQKGDIAEGYSVSREKKESFPLTVTSAQKNPTAFYLCASRPPGVNEQFFGPGTRLTVL.

CDR3 nucleotide sequence: TGTGCCAGCAGCCAAGGCGGAATCTTTACCTATGGCTACACCTTC. Its protein is CASSQGGIFTYGYTF. The chain recombines TRBV3-1 (or the pseudogene TRBV3-2) with TRBJ1-2; no clear D gene. CDR3 length: 15 residues. In germline, CDR1 is LGHDT, CDR2 YNNKEL (reference sequence). V lost 1 base and J lost 4, with 13 bases in between.

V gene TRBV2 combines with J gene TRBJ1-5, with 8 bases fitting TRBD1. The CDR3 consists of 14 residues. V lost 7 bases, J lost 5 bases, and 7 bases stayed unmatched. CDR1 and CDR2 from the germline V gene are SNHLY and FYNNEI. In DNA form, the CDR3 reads TGTGCCAGCAACCTACAGGGGGGAGATCAGCCCCAGCATTTT. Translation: CASNLQGGDQPQHF.

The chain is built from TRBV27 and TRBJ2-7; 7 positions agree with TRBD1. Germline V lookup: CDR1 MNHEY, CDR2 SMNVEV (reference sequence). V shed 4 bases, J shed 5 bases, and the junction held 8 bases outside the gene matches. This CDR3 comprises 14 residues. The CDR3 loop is CASSYTGEFDEQYF. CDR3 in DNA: TGTGCCAGCAGTTATACAGGGGAGTTCGACGAGCAGTACTTC.

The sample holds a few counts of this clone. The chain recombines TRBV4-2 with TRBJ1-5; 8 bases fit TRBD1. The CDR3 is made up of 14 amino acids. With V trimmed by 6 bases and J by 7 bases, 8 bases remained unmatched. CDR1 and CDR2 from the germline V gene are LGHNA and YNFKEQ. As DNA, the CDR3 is TGTGCCAGCAGACACAGGGGGGCACGGCAGCCCCAGCATTTT. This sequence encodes CASRHRGARQPQHF.

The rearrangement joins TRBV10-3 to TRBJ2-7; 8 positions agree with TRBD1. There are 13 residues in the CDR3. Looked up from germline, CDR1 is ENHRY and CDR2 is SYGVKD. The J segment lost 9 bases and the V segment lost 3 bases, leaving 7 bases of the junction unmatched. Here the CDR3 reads CAISDGQGFGQYF. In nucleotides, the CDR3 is TGTGCCATCAGTGACGGACAGGGATTCGGGCAGTACTTC.

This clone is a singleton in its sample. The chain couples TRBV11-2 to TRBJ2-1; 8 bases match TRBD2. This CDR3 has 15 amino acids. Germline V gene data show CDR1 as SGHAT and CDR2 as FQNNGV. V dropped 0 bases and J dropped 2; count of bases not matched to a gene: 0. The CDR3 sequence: CASSLDGGAYNEQFF. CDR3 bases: TGTGCCAGCAGCTTAGACGGGGGGGCCTACAATGAGCAGTTCTTC.